This entry lists 10 T cell receptor beta chains sequenced from one sample in a study of T cell repertoires in cytomegalovirus infection. TCRdb used MiXCR to reprocess the reads, holding one entry per CDR3 protein. Here the sample spans 130,000 or so distinct CDR3 sequences, approximately 5.9% being singletons. Sequenced: PBMCs. The source of these receptors is a human donor in good health (CMV status not recorded). Some clones in this sample may be carry-over from other donors' samples.

The sample holds many counts of this clonotype. The chain employs TRBV12-3 or TRBV12-4 and TRBJ1-3; D gene unclear. V dropped 6 bases and J dropped 1 base, with 10 bases sitting between them. The CDR3 runs to 14 residues. CDR3 DNA: TGTGCCAGCAGCCGGGTGGAGTCTGGAAACACCATATATTTT. This codes for CASSRVESGNTIYF.

At least ten counts were recorded for this clonotype. This chain links TRBV10-3 with TRBJ1-1; no reliable D call. The CDR3 runs 13 residues. Germline assignment: CDR1 ENHRY and CDR2 SYGVKD. V was cut by 3 bases and J by 1 base, with 6 bases left in between. The CDR3 loop is CAISDLENTEAFF. Written as DNA, the CDR3 is TGTGCCATCAGTGACCTCGAGAACACTGAAGCTTTCTTT.

This clonotype has a count of ten or more. The chain uses TRBV7-2 and TRBJ2-5; the match to TRBD2 covers 8 bases. The CDR3 runs to 14 residues. Germline-derived CDR1 and CDR2 are SGHTA and FQGNSA. Trimming cost V 5 bases and J 2 bases; bases outside gene matches: 4. CDR3 DNA: TGTGCCAGCAGCCGAGCGGGGGTTCAAGAGACCCAGTACTTC. Its protein product is CASSRAGVQETQYF.

In this sample, this clonotype turned up many times. This chain connects TRBV7-3 to TRBJ2-5; 8 bases agree with TRBD2. The CDR3 length is 17 residues. CDR1 and CDR2 from the germline V gene are SGHTA and FQGTGA. Trimming cost V 1 base and J 7 bases; bases outside gene matches: 14. DNA for the CDR3: TGTGCCAGCAGCTTAAGGAGCGGGGGTCCTGGGGGAGGGACCCAGTACTTC. Translated, it gives CASSLRSGGPGGGTQYF.

Many counts were recorded for this clonotype. This chain connects TRBV7-2 to TRBJ2-2; 7 bases align to TRBD2. Germline V CDR1 and CDR2: SGHTA, FQGNSA. The CDR3 is 15 amino acids. V trimming: 11 bases; J trimming: 5 bases; junction bases outside the gene matches: 14. In nucleotides, the CDR3 is TGTGCCGCGACGGCCGGCAGCGGGGTGACCGGGGAGCTGTTTTTT. Residues: CAATAGSGVTGELFF. The variable domain in full, with the rest retrieved from reference TRBV7-2 and TRBJ2-2, is GAGVSQSPSNKVTEKGKDVELRCDPISGHTALYWYRQSLGQGLEFLIYFQGNSAPDKSGLPSDRFSAERTGGSVSTLTIQRTQQEDSAVYLCAATAGSGVTGELFFGEGSRLTVL.

This clonotype appeared many times. The chain is built from TRBV12-3 or TRBV12-4 and TRBJ1-5; perhaps TRBD1 as D (6 bases). Trimming stripped 4 bases from V and 0 bases from J, with 7 bases between. This CDR3 has 14 amino acids. The CDR3 spells CASSWDNSNQPQHF. The DNA of the CDR3 is TGTGCCAGCAGTTGGGACAATAGCAATCAGCCCCAGCATTTT.

The chain combines TRBV7-2 with TRBJ2-1, with D tentatively TRBD1 or TRBD2 (5 bases each). The germline gives CDR1 SGHTA, CDR2 FQGNSA. With 0 bases removed from V and 8 bases from J, the gap between germline ends came to 11 bases. This CDR3 is built from 14 residues. The CDR3 sequence: CASSLAGVQDEQFF. CDR3 bases: TGTGCCAGCAGCTTAGCGGGGGTCCAGGATGAGCAGTTCTTC. Combining the CDR3 with reference TRBV7-2 and TRBJ2-1 gives the whole variable domain GAGVSQSPSNKVTEKGKDVELRCDPISGHTALYWYRQSLGQGLEFLIYFQGNSAPDKSGLPSDRFSAERTGGSVSTLTIQRTQQEDSAVYLCASSLAGVQDEQFFGPGTRLTVL.

This clonotype appeared many times. The V gene is TRBV3-1, the J gene TRBJ2-4; 8 bases match TRBD1. This CDR3 has 15 residues. Trimming cost V 3 bases and J 5 bases; bases outside gene matches: 6. Germline CDR1 LGHDT, CDR2 YNNKEL (reference sequence). Here the CDR3 DNA reads TGTGCCAGCAGCCACTCCGGACAGGGCGAAAACATTCAGTACTTC. This translates into CASSHSGQGENIQYF.

In its sample, this clonotype was seen many times. V is TRBV29-1 and J is TRBJ2-1; 14 nucleotides line up with TRBD2. CDR1 and CDR2 (germline): SQVTM, ANQGSEA. V gave up 2 bases and J gave up 15 bases; unmatched junction bases: 9. This CDR3 region has 14 residues. This chain's CDR3 is CSVEPGLAGDRGFF. The CDR3, as DNA: TGCAGCGTTGAACCGGGACTAGCGGGGGACAGGGGGTTCTTC.

The CDR3 protein is CASSSMTGLGDNEQFF. DNA of the CDR3: TGTGCCAGCAGTTCCATGACAGGGCTGGGGGACAATGAGCAGTTCTTC. This chain connects TRBV12-3 or TRBV12-4 to TRBJ2-1; 7 bases align to TRBD1. The trim removed 4 bases at V and 5 bases at J, leaving 11 bases unmatched. This CDR3 has 16 residues.